Included here is one TCR beta chain sequence, with context. Authors' analysis steps: Estimated nucleated cell counts came from reference gene primer amplification. Sequenced by immunoSEQ multiplex PCR; TCRdb stores in-frame clones only, minus some. Clone size and the V and J calls come from that table; the DNA yielded D and trimming. In the table there are 150,000 to 190,000 clones, around 83% of which are singletons. This specimen belongs to a study of blood T cell repertoires in COVID-19. Looking at the study overall: Sample material is recorded as cDNA or gDNA derived from T cells, B-cell-depleted T cells, or PBMCs.

CDR3 length: 18 residues. J gave up 4 bases and V 0 bases, and 13 bases lay outside the gene matches. Germline V CDR1 and CDR2: LGHNA, YSLEER. Sequencing was done on a sample of peripheral blood. The clonotype originates from a woman aged 45-65 years with acute or convalescent COVID-19. V and J are TRBV4-3 and TRBJ1-2; 8 bases map to TRBD1. The CDR3, as DNA: TGCGCCAGCAGCCAAGATAGAGGACAGGGCTTAGCACTCTATGGCTACACCTTC. This codes for CASSQDRGQGLALYGYTF.